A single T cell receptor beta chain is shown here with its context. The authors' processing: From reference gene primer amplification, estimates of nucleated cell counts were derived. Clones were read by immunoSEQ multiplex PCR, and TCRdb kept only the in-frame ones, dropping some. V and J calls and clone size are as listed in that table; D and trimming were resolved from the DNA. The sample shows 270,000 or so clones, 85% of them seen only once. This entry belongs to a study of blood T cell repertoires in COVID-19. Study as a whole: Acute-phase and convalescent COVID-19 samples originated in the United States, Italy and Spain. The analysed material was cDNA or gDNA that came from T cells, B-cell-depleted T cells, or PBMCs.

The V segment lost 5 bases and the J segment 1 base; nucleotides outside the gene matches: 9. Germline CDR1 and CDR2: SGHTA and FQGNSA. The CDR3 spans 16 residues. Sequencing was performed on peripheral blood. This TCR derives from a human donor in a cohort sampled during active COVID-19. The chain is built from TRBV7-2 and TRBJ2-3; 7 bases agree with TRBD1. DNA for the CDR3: TGTGCCAGCAGCCTCCGTTACGGGACAGGCACAGATACGCAGTATTTT. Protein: CASSLRYGTGTDTQYF.